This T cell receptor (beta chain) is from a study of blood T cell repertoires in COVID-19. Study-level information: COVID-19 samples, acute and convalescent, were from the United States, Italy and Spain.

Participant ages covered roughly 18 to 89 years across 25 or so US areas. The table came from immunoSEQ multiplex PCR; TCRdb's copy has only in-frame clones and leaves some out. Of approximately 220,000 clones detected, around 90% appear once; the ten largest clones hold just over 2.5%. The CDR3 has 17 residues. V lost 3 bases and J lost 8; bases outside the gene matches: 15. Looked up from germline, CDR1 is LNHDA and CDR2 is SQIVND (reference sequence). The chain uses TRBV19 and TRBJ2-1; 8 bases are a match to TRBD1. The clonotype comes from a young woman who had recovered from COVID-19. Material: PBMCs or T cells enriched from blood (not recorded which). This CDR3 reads CASSMIPTGELIDEQFF. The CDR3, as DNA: TGTGCCAGTAGTATGATACCGACAGGGGAGTTGATCGATGAGCAGTTCTTC.